The T cell receptor beta chain described here comes from a study of shared clonotypes between healthy human individuals. Findings and caveats of the study: The sampled material consisted only of blood, and tissue repertoires are likely to differ. When naive CD4 clonotypes were compared across a handful of donors, approximately 5% were shared.

Notes on this clone: The antigen is not known.

Cells designated naive CD8 were CD45RO-negative and were positively selected for CCR7, with terminally differentiated effector memory CD45RA+ cells excluded. This CDR3 has 14 amino acids. Trimming removed 1 base at V and 5 bases at J, with 12 bases between. Germline-derived CDR1 and CDR2 are SGHTA and FQGTGA. The assay was immunoSEQ multiplex PCR, and TCRdb's table has in-frame clones only and misses some. The sample includes millions of clones, approximately 94% seen only once; the top ten take approximately 1.2%. Material for sequencing was naive CD8+ T cells sorted from blood. The J gene is TRBJ2-7, the V gene TRBV7-3; D perhaps matches TRBD1 (5 bases). This TCR was sampled from a man younger than 35 in good health. The CDR3 DNA reads as TGTGCCAGCAGCTTAAGAGTCAGGGCCCACGAGCAGTACTTC. This gives the protein CASSLRVRAHEQYF.